The present T cell receptor beta chain was sequenced within a study of PD-L1 blockade in urothelial cancer. This CDR3 is built from 13 residues. V was clipped by 3 bases and J by 9 bases, with 16 bases between them. The germline V gene has CDR1 SGHRS and CDR2 YFSETQ. Time point indicated: pretreatment peripheral blood. Clones were sequenced by immunoSEQ multiplex PCR, and TCRdb holds only the in-frame ones, with some missing. Of some 71,000 clones listed, approximately 86% are singletons. The material was PBMCs, obtained around atezolizumab (anti-PD-L1) treatment. The sequence was obtained from a man aged 60 to 75 with urothelial cancer. This chain uses TRBV5-1 with TRBJ2-7; D may be TRBD1 (7 bases). The CDR3 loop reads CASSSEGAGTQYF. The CDR3, as DNA: TGCGCCAGCAGCTCTGAGGGGGCGGGGACGCAGTACTTC.